This T cell receptor (beta chain) was recorded in a study of T cells and copy number aberrations in small-cell lung cancer (dated by TCRdb to 2020 to 2023). Context from the whole study: To relate T cell metrics to mutations and copy number aberrations, the same tumor regions underwent both TCR repertoire sequencing and whole-exome sequencing. Tumor TCR data were available for more than 16 patients, and TCR data from both tumor and normal tissue were available for over twelve patients.

Study-wide conclusions, independent of this receptor: All specimens consisted of formalin-fixed paraffin-embedded tissue, which is known to introduce sequencing artifacts. Tumors had lower T-cell density, richness and clonality than adjacent lung tissue, but the difference in density was not significant. The study was limited by a small sample size because surgical resection is uncommon in small-cell lung cancer, and validation of the findings is required.

The donors were limited-stage small-cell lung cancer patients whose surgical resection took place in Hangzhou, China, between about 2007 and 2020. All donors were treated with upfront surgery without preoperative chemotherapy or radiotherapy, and immunotherapy was not given to any donor before or after surgery. Each of the 20 or so patients in the sequenced cohort was a smoker or a heavy second-hand smoker. Adjacent normal lung was collected at least 2 cm from the tumor margin and was confirmed morphologically free of malignant cells by two pathologists. The study used multi-region TCR-beta sequencing of resected limited-stage small-cell lung cancers together with tumor-adjacent lung tissue to characterize T cell repertoire heterogeneity. The AllPrep DNA/RNA FFPE Kit (Qiagen) was used to extract genomic DNA from the FFPE tissue. V lost 4 bases and J lost 2 bases, and the count of bases not matched to a germline gene is 8. Via the germline V gene, CDR1 is SGHAT and CDR2 FQNNGV. The CDR3 measures 16 amino acids from cysteine to phenylalanine. Just CDR3 DNA is preserved here, 48 bases in frame from base 1.

As concerns this clone: Its antigen is still unknown. The record has no base qualities; no much larger clone is one base away.

Using multiplexed V- and J-gene primers, the immunoSEQ hsTCRB Kit amplified TCR-beta CDR3 regions from genomic DNA. Unique DNA barcodes were added in a second PCR, and the samples were pooled together with one negative control and one positive control. The pooled TCR-beta libraries were sequenced using a 150-cycle paired-end protocol on an Illumina MiSeq. For the original study's pipeline: Raw sequencing data were processed by Adaptive Biotechnologies into a report containing normalized, annotated TCR-beta repertoires. To compute T-cell density, TCR-beta templates were normalized to usable DNA, with usable DNA estimated through amplification of housekeeping genes. Richness counted unique rearrangements, and clonality was defined as 1 minus Pielou's evenness. TCRdb retrieved this table from immuneACCESS and kept in-frame rearrangements only. Not all clones are present; in checked studies, unresolved V genes account for under half, and no reason is known for the remainder. V and J calls and clone size come straight from that table; D and trimming were deduced from the DNA. The sample includes around 9,200 clones, with over 75% observed a single time. 30% to 40% of the sample comes from the top ten.

The V gene is TRBV11-2 and the J gene is TRBJ2-3; TRBD2 lines up with 8 middle nucleotides. This TCR was sampled from a man aged 55 to 70 with small cell lung cancer. Sequences were obtained from normal tissue next to the tumor. The CDR3 here reads CASSSGASGLTDTQYF. The bases are TGTGCCAGCAGCTCAGGGGCTAGCGGGCTCACAGATACGCAGTATTTT.